This is a list of T cell receptor beta chains from one sample in a study of control samples from healthy donors and cancer patients. TCRdb keeps only in-frame clones here, not all; method: immunoSEQ multiplex PCR. The sample contains 100,000 to 120,000 clones, roughly 90% of which appear only once. Sequencing used PBMCs. These receptors all stem from a woman in her sixties with lung cancer. Each CDR3 is given with its conserved first and last residue. The order of the fields is J gene, D gene, clone size, CDR3 length, V gene, CDR3 protein, CDR3 DNA. D genes are given only for firm matches. The size of a clone is reported for some rows only, either as once, few or many, or as a class for expanded clones.

TRBJ2-7	-	-	12	TRBV9	CASSADFYEQYF	TGTGCCAGCAGCGCGGACTTCTACGAGCAGTACTTC
TRBJ2-4	TRBD2	-	14	TRBV7-2	CASSISGGANIQYF	TGTGCCAGCAGCATTAGCGGGGGGGCCAACATTCAGTACTTC
TRBJ1-4	TRBD1	-	16	TRBV4-1	CASSQPRDSSNEKLFF	TGCGCCAGCAGCCAGCCCCGGGACAGCTCTAATGAAAAACTGTTTTTT
TRBJ1-1	-	-	13	TRBV2	CASSSTGHTEAFF	TGTGCCAGCAGTTCCACAGGGCACACTGAAGCTTTCTTT
TRBJ1-1	-	-	14	TRBV30	CAWRSGLTNTEAFF	TGTGCCTGGAGATCGGGACTGACGAACACTGAAGCTTTCTTT
TRBJ1-2	-	-	14	TRBV6-5	CASRRDVSNYGYTF	TGTGCCAGCCGACGGGACGTTTCTAACTATGGCTACACCTTC
TRBJ2-2	-	few	15	TRBV25-1	CASSEPGANTGELFF	TGTGCCAGCAGTGAACCGGGTGCGAACACCGGGGAGCTGTTTTTT
TRBJ1-2	-	-	12	TRBV5-1	CASSFDSIGYTF	TGCGCCAGCAGCTTCGACAGCATTGGCTACACCTTC
TRBJ1-2	TRBD1	-	15	TRBV2	CASTGQGLQVYGYTF	TGTGCCAGCACTGGACAGGGTCTACAAGTCTATGGCTACACCTTC
TRBJ1-5	-	-	14	TRBV19	CASSMGGFITPQHF	TGTGCCAGTAGTATGGGGGGTTTCATCACGCCCCAGCATTTT
TRBJ1-3	-	-	11	TRBV12-3/TRBV12-4	CASEGTDTIYF	TGTGCCAGTGAGGGGACGGACACCATATATTTT
TRBJ1-5	-	-	14	TRBV15	CATSRPPNDQPQHF	TGTGCCACCAGCAGGCCCCCCAACGATCAGCCCCAGCATTTT
TRBJ2-1	TRBD2	-	16	TRBV7-3	CASSLVSGLVTNEQFF	TGTGCCAGCAGCTTAGTGTCAGGACTAGTTACGAATGAGCAGTTCTTC
TRBJ2-1	-	-	16	TRBV18	CASSPPLDAFLDRQFF	TGTGCCAGCTCACCTCCGTTGGACGCGTTTTTAGACCGGCAGTTCTTC
TRBJ2-7	-	-	15	TRBV7-2	CASSLGPTEPYEQYF	TGTGCCAGCAGCTTGGGCCCGACAGAACCCTACGAGCAGTACTTC
TRBJ1-2	TRBD1	-	14	TRBV5-4	CASSLRDRGYGYTF	TGTGCCAGCAGCTTGAGGGACAGGGGATATGGCTACACCTTC
TRBJ1-1	-	-	11	TRBV10-3	CAIGQGTEAFF	TGTGCCATCGGTCAGGGCACTGAAGCTTTCTTT
TRBJ1-2	-	few	14	TRBV19	CASSIADGASLYTF	TGTGCCAGTAGTATCGCTGACGGGGCCTCTCTCTACACCTTC
TRBJ1-1	TRBD1	-	16	TRBV9	CASSPRQGPPNTEAFF	TGTGCCAGCAGCCCACGACAGGGTCCCCCTAACACTGAAGCTTTCTTT
TRBJ1-1	TRBD1	-	15	TRBV9	CASSVGGQGRTEAFF	TGTGCCAGCAGCGTAGGGGGACAGGGACGAACTGAAGCTTTCTTT
TRBJ2-2	-	-	18	TRBV5-4	CASSLALGVGDYTGELFF	TGTGCCAGCAGCTTGGCTCTGGGGGTGGGTGATTACACCGGGGAGCTGTTTTTT
TRBJ1-1	-	-	16	TRBV7-9	CASSLYGDRGGPEAFF	TGTGCCAGCAGCTTATATGGAGATCGGGGGGGCCCTGAAGCTTTCTTT
TRBJ2-1	TRBD1	-	14	TRBV6-2/TRBV6-3	CASSYGGQFNEQFF	TGTGCCAGCAGTTACGGGGGACAGTTTAATGAGCAGTTCTTC
TRBJ2-1	-	-	14	TRBV6-2/TRBV6-3	CASGHRDLYNEQFF	TGTGCCAGCGGCCACCGGGACCTATACAATGAGCAGTTCTTC
TRBJ2-2	-	-	14	TRBV28	CASRVDPSTGELFF	TGTGCCAGCAGGGTCGACCCGAGCACCGGGGAGCTGTTTTTT
TRBJ1-4	-	-	13	TRBV7-9	CASSQTTNEKLFF	TGTGCCAGCAGTCAGACAACTAATGAAAAACTGTTTTTT
TRBJ2-5	-	-	14	TRBV5-1	CASSPSLDQETQYF	TGCGCCAGCAGCCCCTCCCTTGACCAAGAGACCCAGTACTTC
TRBJ1-1	-	-	15	TRBV6-5	CASSFGPSLRAEAFF	TGTGCCAGCAGTTTTGGACCTTCCTTAAGAGCTGAAGCTTTCTTT
TRBJ2-7	-	-	13	TRBV6-5	CASRRVNQYEQYF	TGTGCCAGCCGGCGGGTCAATCAGTACGAGCAGTACTTC
TRBJ2-2	TRBD1	-	16	TRBV5-1	CASSLGQGARTGELFF	TGCGCCAGCAGCTTGGGACAGGGGGCGAGGACCGGGGAGCTGTTTTTT
TRBJ1-6	TRBD1	few	14	TRBV4-1	CASPPDRVRSPLHF	TGCGCCAGCCCCCCGGACAGGGTGAGATCACCCCTCCACTTT
TRBJ2-7	-	once	15	TRBV18	CASSLQRAGTYEQYF	TGTGCCAGCTCACTTCAAAGGGCAGGGACCTACGAGCAGTACTTC
TRBJ2-1	-	-	15	TRBV6-6	CASSYSISINNEQFF	TGTGCCAGCAGTTACTCGATTTCAATAAACAATGAGCAGTTCTTC
TRBJ1-6	-	once	13	TRBV30	CAWSPQFNSPLHF	TGTGCCTGGAGTCCTCAGTTTAATTCACCCCTCCACTTT
TRBJ1-4	-	-	14	TRBV27	CASSPQVFNEKLFF	TGTGCCAGCAGTCCTCAGGTCTTTAATGAAAAACTGTTTTTT
TRBJ2-7	-	once	14	TRBV3-1/TRBV3-2	CASSPGYYSYEQYF	TGTGCCAGCAGCCCGGGATACTACTCCTACGAGCAGTACTTC
TRBJ2-7	-	-	15	TRBV6-2/TRBV6-3	CASSLDRSQDYEQYF	TGTGCCAGCAGCCTTGATCGCAGTCAGGACTACGAGCAGTACTTC
TRBJ2-6	TRBD1	-	17	TRBV2	CASRGGLTGGGANVLTF	TGTGCCAGCAGGGGCGGATTGACAGGGGGTGGGGCCAACGTCCTGACTTTC
TRBJ2-1	TRBD2	-	16	TRBV19	CASRLLAGGLYNEQFF	TGTGCCAGTAGGCTCCTAGCGGGAGGGCTATACAATGAGCAGTTCTTC
TRBJ2-3	TRBD2	-	15	TRBV6-1	CASSDRGRAADTQYF	TGTGCCAGCAGTGATCGTGGGAGGGCCGCAGATACGCAGTATTTT
TRBJ1-1	TRBD1	-	15	TRBV28	CASSSGTGVPRSAFF	TGTGCCAGCAGTTCCGGGACAGGGGTTCCCCGGTCGGCTTTCTTT
TRBJ2-5	-	-	15	TRBV6-1	CASSEPRGAEETQYF	TGTGCCAGCAGTGAGCCCAGGGGAGCGGAAGAGACCCAGTACTTC
TRBJ2-4	TRBD2	once	13	TRBV12-3/TRBV12-4	CASSFRGGNIQYF	TGTGCCAGCAGCTTTCGGGGAGGGAACATTCAGTACTTC
TRBJ2-5	TRBD2	-	15	TRBV19	CASSITSGIGETQYF	TGTGCCAGTAGTATCACTAGCGGGATCGGGGAGACCCAGTACTTC